Sequencing of this TCR beta chain was carried out in a study of neoadjuvant anti-PD-1 for oral cavity cancer. Looking at the study overall: Non-progressing patients received a fourth nivolumab dose near day 43, then surgery on days 50-56.

Only in-frame clones appear in the TCRdb table, and some are missing; sequencing was by immunoSEQ multiplex PCR. The profile covers some 70,000 clones, with approximately 85% appearing a single time and about 3.4% taken by the ten largest. Germline V lookup: CDR1 SNHLY, CDR2 FYNNEI. The length of the CDR3 is 14 residues. Trimming stripped 3 bases from V and 5 bases from J, with 11 bases between. The time point is: after neoadjuvant nivolumab, at surgical resection. Sample: PBMCs, taken after nivolumab (anti-PD-1) treatment. This clonotype was sampled from a person between 40 and 85 years old with oral cavity squamous cell carcinoma. The chain links TRBV2 to TRBJ1-5, with unresolved D. The CDR3 reads CASSDPARYQPQHF. The CDR3 region has the DNA TGTGCCAGCAGTGACCCAGCTCGATATCAGCCCCAGCATTTT.